This TCR beta chain was identified during a study of vaccination effects on CD4 cells after COVID-19. Viral peptide pool expansion of antigen-specific CD4+ T cells preceded sequencing in the ViraFEST assay. At the end of about 9 days of culture, CD4+ T cells were isolated. Vaccinees lacked prior SARS-CoV-2 infection and tested negative for nucleocapsid antibodies. IL-2 medium supplanted half the medium on days 3 and 7. V was clipped by 1 base and J by 2 bases; unmatched bases: 4. This CDR3 is 16 amino acids long. The germline gives CDR1 MGHRA, CDR2 YSYEKL. Only in-frame clones appear in the TCRdb table, and some are missing; sequencing was by immunoSEQ multiplex PCR. The sample lists approximately 40,000 clones, roughly 76% occurring once. Study-wide points: Marked clonal contraction was seen in infection- and vaccine-induced clones late after vaccination. Convalescent patients were scarce, and early post-infection timepoints were absent.

With regard to this clone: The target antigen is unknown.

Sequenced here: CD4+ T cells from PBMCs cultured with SARS-CoV-2 spike peptides, sampled before COVID-19 vaccination. The TCR sequence derives from a human donor who received a COVID-19 vaccine. The rearrangement links TRBV4-1 to TRBJ1-3; 8 nucleotides match TRBD1. The CDR3: CASSQGPQGAGNTIYF. CDR3 DNA sequence: TGCGCCAGCAGCCAAGGTCCACAGGGGGCTGGAAACACCATATATTTT.